A single sample is the source of the 6 T cell receptor beta chains below, sequenced in a study of patients and donors after allogeneic stem cell transplantation. TCRdb processed the RT-PCR reads anew with MiXCR; each CDR3 protein has one entry. The profile shows 28,000 or so distinct CDR3 sequences, over 6.5% of them singletons. Sequenced sample: blood, either unsorted or a sorted T cell fraction (not recorded which). These TCRs come from a human donor who was either an allogeneic HSCT recipient or a stem cell or donor lymphocyte infusion donor (not recorded which). It is not recorded whose cells these are; they may come from a transplant donor.

This clonotype occurred a few times. The rearrangement joins TRBV9 to TRBJ2-7; 11 bases are a match to TRBD2. CDR3 length: 15 residues. The trim removed 2 bases at V and 6 bases at J, leaving 7 bases unmatched. Germline CDR1 is SGDLS and CDR2 is YYNGEE. In DNA, the CDR3 is TGTGCCAGCAGCGTTACTAGCGGGAGTTCATCCGAGCAGTACTTC. This encodes CASSVTSGSSSEQYF.

In its sample, this clonotype was seen a few times. The rearrangement links TRBV9 to TRBJ2-5; a possible D gene is TRBD2 (6 bases). Deletions cut 0 bases from V and 3 bases from J, with 9 bases between. Germline V CDR1 and CDR2: SGDLS, YYNGEE. CDR3 length equals 14 residues. The CDR3 DNA reads as TGTGCCAGCAGCGTAGGTCGACTAGAAGAGACCCAGTACTTC. This gives the protein CASSVGRLEETQYF.

This clonotype was seen only a few times. The chain recombines TRBV6-2 or TRBV6-3 with TRBJ2-7; tentatively, D is TRBD1 (6 bases). The CDR3 sequence is 12 residues long. CDR1 and CDR2 from the germline V gene are MNHEY and SVGEGT. Trimming removed 7 bases from V and 7 bases from J, with 14 bases in between. CDR3 DNA: TGTGCCAGCACCATAAACAGGGTTGAGCAGTACTTC. This codes for CASTINRVEQYF.

This clonotype was recorded many times. The rearrangement links TRBV2 to TRBJ1-4; possibly TRBD1 for D (6 bases). Trimming shortened V by 5 bases and J by 5 bases, and 15 bases separated the two germline ends. The CDR3 sequence is 15 residues long. CDR1 SNHLY and CDR2 FYNNEI come from the germline V gene. The CDR3 nucleotides are TGTGCCAGCAGTAAACCGGGACAAGTGAATGAAAAACTGTTTTTT. Its translation is CASSKPGQVNEKLFF.

This clonotype was recorded many times. J is TRBJ2-1 and V is TRBV5-1; D remains unclear. This CDR3 is 13 amino acids long. Trimming removed 4 bases at V and 3 bases at J, with 8 bases between. CDR1 is SGHRS and CDR2 is YFSETQ in the germline V gene. This CDR3 reads CASSVDFYNEQFF. The DNA for the CDR3 is TGCGCCAGCAGCGTGGATTTCTACAATGAGCAGTTCTTC.

This clonotype has ten or more counts. The V call is TRBV7-9, the J call TRBJ1-1, with 7 bases lining up with TRBD1. This CDR3 is 14 amino acids long. V shed 1 base and J 3 bases; nucleotides not matched to a gene: 2. The germline V gene has CDR1 SEHNR and CDR2 FQNEAQ (reference sequence). The CDR3 spells CASSLEGADTEAFF. In nucleotides, the CDR3 is TGTGCCAGCAGCTTAGAGGGGGCCGACACTGAAGCTTTCTTT.